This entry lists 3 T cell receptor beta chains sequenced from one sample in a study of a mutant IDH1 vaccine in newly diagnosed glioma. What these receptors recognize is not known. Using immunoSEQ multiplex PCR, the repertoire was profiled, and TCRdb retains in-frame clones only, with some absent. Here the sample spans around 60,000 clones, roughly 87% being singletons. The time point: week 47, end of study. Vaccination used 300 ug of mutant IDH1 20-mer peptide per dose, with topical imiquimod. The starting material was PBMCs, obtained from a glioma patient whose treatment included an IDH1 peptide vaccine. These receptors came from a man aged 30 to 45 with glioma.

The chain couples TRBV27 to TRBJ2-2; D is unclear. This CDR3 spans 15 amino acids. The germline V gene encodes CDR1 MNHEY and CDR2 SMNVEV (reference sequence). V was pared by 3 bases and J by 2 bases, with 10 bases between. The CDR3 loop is CASSFLSHNTGELFF. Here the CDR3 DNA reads TGTGCCAGCAGTTTTCTTTCCCATAACACCGGGGAGCTGTTTTTT.

CDR3 protein: CSVEMGGGTDTQYF. The CDR3 DNA follows: TGCAGCGTTGAAATGGGGGGGGGCACAGATACGCAGTATTTT. V usage is TRBV29-1 and J usage is TRBJ2-3; TRBD2 agrees at 7 bases. Losses at the gene ends were 2 bases for V and 1 base for J; bases not matched to a gene: 3. Looked up from germline, CDR1 is SQVTM and CDR2 is ANQGSEA. This CDR3 is 14 amino acids long.

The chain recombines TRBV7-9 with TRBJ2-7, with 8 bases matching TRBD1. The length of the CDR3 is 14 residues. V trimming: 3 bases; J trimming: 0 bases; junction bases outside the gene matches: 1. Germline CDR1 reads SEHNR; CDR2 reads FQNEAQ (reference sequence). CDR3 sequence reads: CASSLGQASYEQYF. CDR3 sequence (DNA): TGTGCCAGCAGCTTGGGACAGGCCTCCTACGAGCAGTACTTC. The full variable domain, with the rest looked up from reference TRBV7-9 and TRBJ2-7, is DTGVSQNPRHKITKRGQNVTFRCDPISEHNRLYWYRQTLGQGPEFLTYFQNEAQLEKSRLLSDRFSAERPKGSFSTLEIQRTEQGDSAMYLCASSLGQASYEQYFGPGTRLTVT.